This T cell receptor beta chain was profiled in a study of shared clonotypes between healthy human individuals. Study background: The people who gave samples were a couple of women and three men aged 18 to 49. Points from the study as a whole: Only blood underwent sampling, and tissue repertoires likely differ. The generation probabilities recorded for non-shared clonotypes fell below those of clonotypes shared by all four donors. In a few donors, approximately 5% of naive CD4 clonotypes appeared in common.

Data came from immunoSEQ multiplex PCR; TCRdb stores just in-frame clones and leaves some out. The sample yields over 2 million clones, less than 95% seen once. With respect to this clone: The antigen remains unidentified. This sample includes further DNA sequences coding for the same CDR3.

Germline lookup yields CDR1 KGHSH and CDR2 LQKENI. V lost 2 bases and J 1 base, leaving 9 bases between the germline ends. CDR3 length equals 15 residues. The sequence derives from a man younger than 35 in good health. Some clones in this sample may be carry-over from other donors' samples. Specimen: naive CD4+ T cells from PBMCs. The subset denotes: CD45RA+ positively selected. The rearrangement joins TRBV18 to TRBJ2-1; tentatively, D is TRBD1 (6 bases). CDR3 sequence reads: CASSPGRGSYNEQFF. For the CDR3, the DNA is TGTGCCAGCTCACCAGGTAGGGGGTCCTACAATGAGCAGTTCTTC.